The present TCR beta chain was sequenced within a study of cytomegalovirus exposure and HLA in healthy donors. PCR employed 60 Vbeta and 13 Jbeta primers. The assay was immunoSEQ multiplex PCR, and TCRdb's table has in-frame clones only and misses some. Of around 130,000 clones listed, 79% were seen once; the top ten hold roughly 2%. The sample was PBMCs. The sequence was obtained from a man aged 18 to 30 in good health and CMV-seronegative.

The CDR3 sequence is CAWSVGQGPYEQYF. CDR3 DNA: TGTGCCTGGAGTGTAGGACAGGGCCCCTACGAGCAGTACTTC. The V call is TRBV30, the J call TRBJ2-7; TRBD1 agrees at 8 bases. The CDR3 is 14 amino acids. Germline CDR1 is GTSNPN and CDR2 is SVGIG (reference sequence). The V segment lost 0 bases and the J segment 2 bases; nucleotides outside the gene matches: 3.